The rows below give T cell receptor beta chains drawn from one sample of a study of OX40 agonist ivuxolimab in advanced cancers. The assay was immunoSEQ multiplex PCR, and TCRdb's table has in-frame clones only and misses some. This repertoire shows 100,000 to 150,000 clones, around 93% found once; its top ten account for 0.8% to 1%. The sample in question was CD4+ or CD8+ T cells sorted from blood, obtained in a trial of the OX40 agonist ivuxolimab. Receptors originate from an adult with an advanced solid tumor such as melanoma, head and neck, liver or kidney cancer. The conserved cysteine and the conserved F or W are not part of the CDR3 here.

>TRBJ1-2|TRBV9
ASSDPGTLGNGYT
>TRBJ1-4|TRBV7-3
ASSRQGGENEKLF
>TRBJ2-1|TRBV5-1
ASSLGVAGGYNEQF
>TRBJ2-1|TRBV6-1
ASRARAGANNEQF
>TRBJ1-1|TRBV7-3
ASTKGANTEAF
>TRBJ2-6|TRBV7-9
ASTLGPEDSGANVLT
>TRBJ2-5|TRBV6-5
ASSLGQRETQY
>TRBJ2-7|TRBV9
ASSPRLAGAYEQY
>TRBJ1-1|TRBV4-3
ASNQGPLMNTEAF
>TRBJ1-2|TRBV28
ASSRFGVLYGYT
>TRBJ1-2|TRBV9
ASSVGQGLNNYGYT
>TRBJ2-2|TRBV28
ASTTGGSGELF
>TRBJ1-6|TRBV4-1
ASSQTPGQGSSYNSPLH
>TRBJ2-6|TRBV13
ASSSQGWGANVLT
>TRBJ1-5|TRBV7-8
ASSSPGQGLIEDQPQH
>TRBJ1-4|TRBV10-3
AISDPTGTNEKLF
>TRBJ1-5|TRBV19
ASSIRRNQPQH
>TRBJ1-1|TRBV7-8
ASSLSRFMNTEAF
>TRBJ1-4|TRBV9
ASSGASSEKLF
>TRBJ1-3|TRBV6-1
ASSEEGTGGAGNTIY
>TRBJ1-1|TRBV6-1
ASSWTDMNTEAF
>TRBJ2-7|TRBV10-3
AISDPDRNYEQY